These T cell receptor beta chains were read from a single sample in a study of shared clonotypes between healthy human individuals. The method was immunoSEQ multiplex PCR; TCRdb's version includes in-frame clones alone and lacks a portion of them. This sample has more than 550,000 clones, with over 60% found just once. Material: memory CD4+ T cells sorted from blood. Every receptor here comes from a woman aged 25 to 39 in good health. Both conserved end residues are part of each CDR3. Fields, in order: D gene, V gene, clone size, J gene, CDR3 DNA, CDR3 protein. D genes are given only for firm matches. Clone size appears in some rows only: once, few, many, or a class for an expanded clone.

TRBD1	TRBV6-5	-	TRBJ2-7	TGTGCCAGCAGTTACCGGACAGGGCGGGAGCAGTACTTC	CASSYRTGREQYF
-	TRBV5-1	-	TRBJ1-3	TGCGCCATCAGTTGGGTAAGGTCCATATATTTT	CAISWVRSIYF
-	TRBV9	-	TRBJ2-7	TGTGCCAGCAGCGAGGGGTTTGGCGGCCGCTCCTACGAGCAGTACTTC	CASSEGFGGRSYEQYF
TRBD1	TRBV6-1	many	TRBJ1-5	TGTGCCAGCAGGGGACAGCTAGATCAGCCCCAGCATTTT	CASRGQLDQPQHF
-	TRBV5-1	-	TRBJ1-2	TGCGCCAGCAGCTTGACAGCTAACCCCGTGGGGGGCTACACCTTC	CASSLTANPVGGYTF
-	TRBV2	-	TRBJ2-5	TGTGCCAGCACTAGACGGGGGCCGAAAGAGACCCAGTACTTC	CASTRRGPKETQYF
-	TRBV18	-	TRBJ2-3	TGTGCCAGCTCACGGATTGTCGCGGGTGTCACAGATACGCAGTATTTT	CASSRIVAGVTDTQYF
-	TRBV27	-	TRBJ2-5	TGTGCCACCCAGGATGGGGGGCGCCTGGAGACCCAGTACTTC	CATQDGGRLETQYF
-	TRBV29-1	-	TRBJ2-6	TGCAGCGTCGGACAGCAAACCTCTGGGGCCAACGTCCTGACTTTC	CSVGQQTSGANVLTF
TRBD1	TRBV10-3	-	TRBJ1-5	TGTGCCACGGGGACAGGCGATCAGCCCCAGCATTTT	CATGTGDQPQHF
-	TRBV28	once	TRBJ1-5	TGTGCCAGCAGTCCAAATCAGGGACACGGGCCCCAGCATTTT	CASSPNQGHGPQHF
TRBD2	TRBV11-3	-	TRBJ2-3	TGTGCCAGCAGCTTAGTCGGCGGGGGAAGCACAGATACGCAGTATTTT	CASSLVGGGSTDTQYF
-	TRBV28	few	TRBJ2-1	TGTGCCAGCAGGAAAGCGGAACTAGGCTACAATGAGCAGTTCTTC	CASRKAELGYNEQFF
-	TRBV30	-	TRBJ2-1	TGTGCCTGGAGTGTAAGGGGAGCCACCTACAATGAGCAGTTCTTC	CAWSVRGATYNEQFF
-	TRBV18	-	TRBJ2-7	TGTGCCAGCTCACCATCCAGCGGATCCTTCTACGAGCAGTACTTC	CASSPSSGSFYEQYF
-	TRBV19	few	TRBJ1-2	TGTGCCAGTGAACAGGGAGCTGGCTACACCTTC	CASEQGAGYTF
-	TRBV5-1	-	TRBJ1-2	TGCGCCAGCAGCTTGGATGGCAGGCGCTATGGCTACACCTTC	CASSLDGRRYGYTF
-	TRBV14	-	TRBJ1-4	TGTGCCAGCAGCCATAACGTGTTAACTAATGAAAAACTGTTTTTT	CASSHNVLTNEKLFF
-	TRBV2	-	TRBJ2-3	TGTGCCAGCAGCGAGGACGGGGATACGCAGTATTTT	CASSEDGDTQYF
TRBD2	TRBV28	-	TRBJ2-2	TGTGCCAGCAACCCGGGAGACCGGGGGGCCGGGGAGCTGTTTTTT	CASNPGDRGAGELFF
-	TRBV6-6	many	TRBJ1-4	TGTGCCAGCAGTTTGAAAGACGCCACCCGCGGGGAAAAACTGTTTTTT	CASSLKDATRGEKLFF
-	TRBV19	-	TRBJ2-7	TGTGCCAGTAGTATTAGCGGCTTGTCGGCGCCCGAGCAGTACTTC	CASSISGLSAPEQYF
TRBD1	TRBV25-1	-	TRBJ2-2	TGTGCCAGCAGTCAAGGGGGCGGCACCGGGGAGCTGTTTTTT	CASSQGGGTGELFF
-	TRBV29-1	-	TRBJ1-1	TGCAGCGTTGAAAAGGGGGTGGGGGACACTGAAGCTTTCTTT	CSVEKGVGDTEAFF
-	TRBV5-1	-	TRBJ1-5	TGCGCCAGCAGCCTACAGGAGCGTGGGCCCCAGCATTTT	CASSLQERGPQHF
-	TRBV7-2	-	TRBJ1-5	TGTGCCAGCAGCTTAACAGCAGATAGCAATCAGCCCCAGCATTTT	CASSLTADSNQPQHF
-	TRBV28	-	TRBJ1-1	TGTGCCTCATGTTGGGTGAACACTGAAGCTTTCTTT	CASCWVNTEAFF
-	TRBV4-1	-	TRBJ1-5	TGCGCCAGCAGGGGACTCGGGGGGGATCAGCCCCAGCATTTT	CASRGLGGDQPQHF
TRBD2	TRBV7-9	-	TRBJ2-7	TGTGCCAGCAGCTTAGGACTAGCGGGAGGCCAGTCCTACGAGCAGTACTTC	CASSLGLAGGQSYEQYF
-	TRBV9	-	TRBJ1-2	TGTGCCAGCAGCGTAATGGTTACAGCTGACTATGGCTACACCTTC	CASSVMVTADYGYTF
-	TRBV7-6	few	TRBJ2-2	TGTGCCAGCAGCATAAGGAGGGACACCGGGGAGCTGTTTTTT	CASSIRRDTGELFF
-	TRBV15	-	TRBJ2-7	TGTGCCACCACCGAGAGAAAAGGCCGATACTACGAGCAGTACTTC	CATTERKGRYYEQYF